These 23 T cell receptor beta chains were sequenced from one sample in a study of Graves' ophthalmopathy and Graves' hyperthyroidism. TCR beta CDR3 amplification used RNA transcripts. First-round RT-PCR with HTBI primers preceded a second-round multiplex PCR. One entry per CDR3 protein, called by TCRdb with MiXCR from the multiplex PCR reads. The top ten clones hold over 8.5% of a sample with around 1,200,000 distinct CDR3 sequences, roughly 35% of them seen once. Sequencing input: peripheral blood or thyroid tissue (not recorded which). Receptor source: an adult man with Graves' hyperthyroidism.

J is TRBJ2-2 and V is TRBV7-6; 10 bases are a match to TRBD1. Trimming cost V 1 base and J 5 bases; bases outside gene matches: 4. CDR1 SGHVS and CDR2 FNYEAQ come from the germline V gene. This CDR3 comprises 16 residues. DNA of the CDR3: TGTGCCAGCAGCTTAGGACAGGGGGCCCCGACCGGGGAGCTGTTTTTT. Its protein is CASSLGQGAPTGELFF.

This clonotype has ten or more counts. Here the CDR3 DNA reads TGCAGTGCAACTCCCGGGACAGGGGGCTCATACGAGCAGTACTTC. Amino acid sequence: CSATPGTGGSYEQYF. This chain uses TRBV20-1 with TRBJ2-7, with 12 bases fitting TRBD1. Germline CDR1 reads DFQATT; CDR2 reads SNEGSKA (reference sequence). This CDR3 comprises 15 residues. V shed 6 bases, J shed 4 bases, and the junction held 10 bases outside the gene matches.

This clonotype was counted between two and nine times. At one of its ends the junction is not consistent with the germline gene, which may arise from a read error. The V gene is TRBV2, the J gene TRBJ2-7; no firm D call. The CDR3 contains 13 residues. The germline gives CDR1 SNHLY, CDR2 FYNNEI. CDR3 bases: TGTGCCGGCAGTTTCTCGGGCTCCTACGAGCAGTACTTC. It is translated as CAGSFSGSYEQYF.

This clonotype has a count of ten or more. This chain connects TRBV2 to TRBJ2-5; the D gene could be TRBD1 or TRBD2 (6 bases each). CDR1 SNHLY and CDR2 FYNNEI come from the germline V gene. There are 14 residues in the CDR3. V lost 4 bases to trimming and J lost 5 bases, with 14 bases between them. The CDR3 protein is CASSVHREAETQYF. CDR3 in DNA: TGTGCCAGCAGTGTTCACAGGGAGGCGGAGACCCAGTACTTC.

The chain employs TRBV20-1 and TRBJ2-5, with 10 bases aligning to TRBD2. CDR3 size: 14 residues. Trimming cost V 4 bases and J 5 bases; bases outside gene matches: 7. The V gene's germline CDR1 is DFQATT and CDR2 SNEGSKA (reference sequence). The DNA for the CDR3 is TGCAGTGCTACCGGACTAGCGGTGGGGGAGACCCAGTACTTC. This sequence encodes CSATGLAVGETQYF.

The sample holds many counts of this clonotype. The chain couples TRBV6-2 or TRBV6-3 to TRBJ2-2, with 9 bases lining up with TRBD1. CDR1 and CDR2 from the germline V gene are MNHEY and SVGEGT. Trimming took 6 bases from V and 5 from J; bases not matched to a gene: 10. The CDR3 spans 16 residues. The CDR3 sequence is CASSHPPGQGTGELFF. In DNA, the CDR3 is TGTGCCAGCAGCCACCCCCCGGGACAGGGAACCGGGGAGCTGTTTTTT.

This chain uses TRBV10-3 with TRBJ1-1, with 8 bases matching TRBD1. In germline, CDR1 is ENHRY, CDR2 SYGVKD. With 5 bases clipped from V and 3 bases from J, the junction kept 5 bases outside the gene matches. The CDR3 is made up of 14 amino acids. In nucleotides, the CDR3 is TGTGCCATCAGTCGACAGGGGACTGACACTGAAGCTTTCTTT. Its translation: CAISRQGTDTEAFF.

This clonotype has a single count. The V and J genes are TRBV7-9 and TRBJ1-6; D remains ambiguous. Germline V gives CDR1 SEHNR, CDR2 FQNEAQ (reference sequence). Trimming removed 3 bases at V and 6 bases at J, with 12 bases between. This CDR3 is 15 amino acids long. The CDR3 bases are TGTGCCAGCAGCTTGGAACCTACAAGTAATTCACCCCTCCACTTT. Its translation is CASSLEPTSNSPLHF.

This clonotype has ten or more counts. The rearrangement joins TRBV5-1 to TRBJ1-6; D perhaps matches TRBD1 (5 bases). V lost 1 base, J lost 13 bases, and 9 bases lay in between. The germline V gene encodes CDR1 SGHRS and CDR2 YFSETQ. This CDR3 has 12 residues. In DNA form, the CDR3 reads TGCGCCAGCAGCTTGACGGGGGAGCCCCTCCACTTT. Translating gives CASSLTGEPLHF.

This clonotype was recorded many times. This chain joins TRBV5-1 and TRBJ2-7; D is undetermined. Trimming took 1 base from V and 2 from J, leaving 7 bases between them. Germline V gene sequence: CDR1 SGHRS, CDR2 YFSETQ. The CDR3 sequence is 13 residues long. The CDR3 DNA follows: TGCGCCAGCAGCTTGTGGGGAACCTACGAGCAGTACTTC. Translated, it gives CASSLWGTYEQYF.

This clonotype was recorded only once. A much larger clone lies a single base off, so this may be a read error. The gene calls are TRBV20-1 and TRBJ1-1; possible D gene TRBD1, 5 bases. The CDR3 is 12 amino acids. Trimming removed 4 bases at V and 2 bases at J, with 8 bases between. CDR1 is DFQATT, CDR2 SNEGSKA, per germline (reference sequence). In DNA, the CDR3 is TGCAGTGCTACAAGGGACAACACTGAAGCTTTCTTT. Its protein product is CSATRDNTEAFF.

Turning to this clonotype: The junction and the germline gene differ at one end; a read error may be behind it. The chain links TRBV24-1 to TRBJ2-5; D gene uncertain. The CDR3 loop spans 15 amino acids. Germline V gene data show CDR1 as KGHDR and CDR2 as SFDVKD. The CDR3 spells CATSDLGTEEETQCF. In nucleotides, the CDR3 is TGTGCCACCAGTGATTTGGGAACTGAGGAAGAGACCCAGTGCTTC.

This clonotype was seen repeatedly, ten times or more. This sequence joins TRBV19 and TRBJ1-5, with D maybe TRBD1 (5 bases). CDR3 length: 14 amino acids. The germline V gene encodes CDR1 LNHDA and CDR2 SQIVND (reference sequence). Trimming removed 4 bases at V and 7 bases at J, with 14 bases between. CDR3 in amino acids: CASSTRDWGQPQHF. For the CDR3, the DNA is TGTGCCAGTAGTACCCGGGACTGGGGCCAGCCCCAGCATTTT.

The V and J genes are TRBV20-1 and TRBJ1-1; tentative D call: TRBD1 (6 bases). Germline CDR1 is DFQATT and CDR2 is SNEGSKA (reference sequence). The CDR3 loop spans 11 amino acids. CDR3 coding DNA: TGCGGCGTCCCAGGGGACACTGAAGCTTTCTTT. Translated, it gives CGVPGDTEAFF.

This sequence joins TRBV14 and TRBJ2-7, with D perhaps TRBD1 (6 bases). From germline, CDR1 is SGHDN and CDR2 FVKESK. There are 17 residues in the CDR3. V shed 4 bases and J shed 4 bases, with 23 bases lying between them. The CDR3 region has the DNA TGTGCCAGCAGCCCTCGAGACGGGGACATCAGACCATACGAGCAGTACTTC. Residues: CASSPRDGDIRPYEQYF. The whole variable domain, remainder taken from reference TRBV14 and TRBJ2-7, is EAGVTQFPSHSVIEKGQTVTLRCDPISGHDNLYWYRRVMGKEIKFLLHFVKESKQDESGMPNNRFLAERTGGTYSTLKVQPAELEDSGVYFCASSPRDGDIRPYEQYFGPGTRLTVT.

This clonotype was seen at least ten times. This chain links TRBV7-8 with TRBJ2-5; TRBD2 matches at 7 bases. The V and J ends lost 4 bases and 3 bases, in that order; junction bases with no gene match: 8. The CDR3 contains 15 residues. The V gene's germline CDR1 is SGHVS and CDR2 FQNEAQ. The CDR3 bases are TGTGCCAGCAGCTCAGGTAGACTAGCTGAAGAGACCCAGTACTTC. It specifies CASSSGRLAEETQYF.

The chain combines TRBV10-3 with TRBJ2-5; 9 positions agree with TRBD1. This CDR3 region has 12 residues. V was pared by 6 bases and J by 14 bases, with 10 bases of the junction left unmatched. The germline gives CDR1 ENHRY, CDR2 SYGVKD. The CDR3 DNA reads as TGTGCCATCAGAGGACAGGGGCAGCCCCTCTACTTC. This sequence encodes CAIRGQGQPLYF.

The chain employs TRBV7-8 and TRBJ1-1; D remains unclear. Germline-derived CDR1 and CDR2 are SGHVS and FQNEAQ. Trimming took 6 bases from V and 7 from J, leaving 15 bases between them. The CDR3 is 13 residues long. The DNA for the CDR3 is TGTGCCAGCAGTCCACCAGAGGGTGTTGAAGCTTTCTTT. Translating gives CASSPPEGVEAFF. The complete variable domain, with remaining parts taken from reference TRBV7-8 and TRBJ1-1, reads GAGVSQSPRYKVAKRGQDVALRCDPISGHVSLFWYQQALGQGPEFLTYFQNEAQLDKSGLPSDRFFAERPEGSVSTLKIQRTQQEDSAVYLCASSPPEGVEAFFGQGTRLTVV.

The chain joins TRBV6-5 to TRBJ2-5; D tentatively fits TRBD1 or TRBD2 (6 bases each). The V end lost 0 bases, the J end lost 4 bases, and 21 bases lay between the germline ends. CDR1 MNHEY and CDR2 SVGAGI come from the germline V gene. The CDR3 length is 18 residues. The CDR3 nucleotides are TGTGCCAGCAGTTACTCAACGAGTGAGGGGGGTCAGAGAGAGACCCAGTACTTC. Translation gives CASSYSTSEGGQRETQYF.

This clonotype showed up many times. This chain uses TRBV7-9 with TRBJ1-2, with D possibly TRBD1 on 5 matching bases. Germline lookup yields CDR1 SEHNR and CDR2 FQNEAQ (reference sequence). CDR3 size: 15 residues. The V and J ends lost 6 bases and 6 bases respectively, with 20 bases between them. Here the CDR3 reads CASSKRGGLLDGYTF. CDR3 nucleotide sequence: TGTGCCAGCAGTAAGAGGGGAGGACTCTTGGATGGCTACACCTTC.

The V and J genes are TRBV13 and TRBJ1-5; weak D call: TRBD1 (5 bases). Germline CDR1 PRHDT, CDR2 FYEKMQ (reference sequence). The length of the CDR3 is 15 residues. V was clipped by 4 bases and J by 6 bases, with 16 bases between them. The CDR3 DNA reads as TGTGCCAGCAGCTCAAGGGCGGGGGAGACTCAGCCCCAGCATTTT. Translating it yields CASSSRAGETQPQHF.

This chain links TRBV6-6 with TRBJ2-7, with 10 bases matching TRBD2. The trim removed 5 bases at V and 3 bases at J, leaving 4 bases unmatched. CDR1 MNHNY and CDR2 SVGAGI come from the germline V gene (reference sequence). The CDR3 contains 14 residues. The CDR3 reads CASSELAGSYEQYF. The CDR3 DNA follows: TGTGCCAGCAGTGAACTAGCGGGAAGCTACGAGCAGTACTTC.

A remark on this clonotype: A much larger clone differs by one base, so this may be a read error. The chain is built from TRBV4-3 and TRBJ1-6, with D maybe TRBD1 (5 bases). From germline, CDR1 is LGHNA and CDR2 YSLEER. The CDR3 runs to 15 residues. The V end lost 1 base, the J end lost 4 bases, and 8 bases lay between the germline ends. The CDR3 region is CASSQGGRYNSPLHF. CDR3 DNA: TGCGCCAGCAGCCAAGGGGGACGGTATAATTCACCCCTCCACTTT.